The clone carrying this T cell receptor beta chain was seen only a few times. What it binds is not known. TCR beta cDNA libraries included unique molecular identifiers. MiXCR, run by TCRdb on the PCR reads, gives a single entry per CDR3 protein. The data contain 430,000 or so distinct CDR3 sequences, over 30% of them singletons. The CDR3 spans 14 residues. V dropped 0 bases and J dropped 5; count of bases not matched to a gene: 2. Germline V CDR1 and CDR2: DFQATT, SNEGSKA (reference sequence). The sample belongs to a study of post-analysis software for immune sequencing data. The study's findings and limits: In patients, four to six TRBV segments were more frequent than in controls, with TRBV5-6, TRBV5-1 and TRBV20-1 among them.

The chain joins TRBV20-1 to TRBJ2-3, with TRBD2 matching 10 bases. Source material: blood. The TCR originated in a girl aged 2 to 10 with multiple sclerosis. CDR3 sequence reads: CSARESSGRDTQYF. In DNA, the CDR3 is TGCAGTGCTAGAGAGTCTAGCGGGAGAGATACGCAGTATTTT.